The next 13 T cell receptor beta chains were all read from a single sample in a study of OX40 agonist ivuxolimab in advanced cancers. Sequenced by immunoSEQ multiplex PCR; TCRdb stores in-frame clones only, minus some. Among under 100,000 clones listed, 92% were seen once. Material: CD4+ or CD8+ T cells sorted from blood, obtained in a trial of the OX40 agonist ivuxolimab. Receptors originate from an adult with an advanced solid tumor such as melanoma, head and neck, liver or kidney cancer.

The chain is built from TRBV6-6 and TRBJ2-3, with TRBD1 as a possible D gene (6 bases). With 7 bases removed from V and 1 base from J, the gap between germline ends came to 15 bases. This CDR3 comprises 15 residues. Germline lookup yields CDR1 MNHNY and CDR2 SVGAGI (reference sequence). In nucleotides, the CDR3 is TGTGCCAGCACCAAAGGACAGCAGGGCACAGATACGCAGTATTTT. Its protein product is CASTKGQQGTDTQYF.

This sequence joins TRBV27 and TRBJ2-7; maybe TRBD1 (5 bases). This CDR3 is built from 14 residues. Germline CDR1 and CDR2: MNHEY and SMNVEV (reference sequence). The V and J ends lost 2 bases and 0 bases respectively, with 8 bases between them. The CDR3 nucleotides read TGTGCCAGCAGTTTACTGGACAACTCCTACGAGCAGTACTTC. It encodes CASSLLDNSYEQYF.

The chain carries TRBV10-3 and TRBJ2-7; D uncertain. V gave up 8 bases and J gave up 4 bases, with 9 bases separating them. This CDR3 comprises 11 residues. The germline V gene encodes CDR1 ENHRY and CDR2 SYGVKD. CDR3 DNA sequence: TGTGCCATCGGAATACAGTACGAGCAGTACTTC. Its protein is CAIGIQYEQYF.

CDR3 bases: TGCGCCAGCAGCCCCCGCCGGGGGTTGGAGACCCAGTACTTC. This sequence encodes CASSPRRGLETQYF. The gene calls are TRBV5-1 and TRBJ2-5, with D tentatively TRBD2 (6 bases). Between the trimmed V and J ends, which lost 4 bases and 5 bases, there was a span of 15 bases. Per germline, CDR1 SGHRS and CDR2 YFSETQ. This CDR3 is built from 14 residues.

The chain couples TRBV29-1 to TRBJ2-5; 7 nucleotides agree with TRBD2. Germline V gene lookup returns CDR1 SQVTM and CDR2 ANQGSEA. J gave up 5 bases and V 3 bases, and 3 bases lay outside the gene matches. This CDR3 region has 12 residues. CDR3 residues: CSVDEGGETQYF. The CDR3 nucleotides read TGCAGCGTTGATGAGGGAGGGGAGACCCAGTACTTC.

The V call is TRBV15, the J call TRBJ2-1; D perhaps matches TRBD1 (6 bases). With 2 bases removed from V and 2 bases from J, the gap between germline ends came to 10 bases. CDR1 and CDR2 (germline): LNHNV, YYDKDF (reference sequence). The CDR3 is 15 residues long. The CDR3 DNA reads TGTGCCACCAGCAGATCGACAGGTCCCTACAATGAGCAGTTCTTC. It translates to CATSRSTGPYNEQFF.

The chain carries TRBV6-5 and TRBJ2-1; the D is unclear. Germline CDR1 and CDR2: MNHEY and SVGAGI. This CDR3 is built from 11 residues. V lost 7 bases and J 15 bases, leaving 16 bases between the germline ends. The CDR3 DNA is TGTGCCAGCACCCCTGGGATCGTCGGGTTCTTC. Translating it yields CASTPGIVGFF.

The chain recombines TRBV19 with TRBJ1-3, with 7 positions matching TRBD1. This CDR3 is 16 amino acids long. Germline CDR1 and CDR2: LNHDA and SQIVND (reference sequence). J lost 0 bases, V lost 4 bases, and 6 bases had no gene match. CDR3 in amino acids: CASSTGQPSSGNTIYF. CDR3 DNA sequence: TGTGCCAGTAGTACGGGACAGCCGAGCTCTGGAAACACCATATATTTT. The full variable domain, with the rest looked up from reference TRBV19 and TRBJ1-3, is DGGITQSPKYLFRKEGQNVTLSCEQNLNHDAMYWYRQDPGQGLRLIYYSQIVNDFQKGDIAEGYSVSREKKESFPLTVTSAQKNPTAFYLCASSTGQPSSGNTIYFGEGSWLTVV.

J is TRBJ2-7 and V is TRBV18; a weak D match, TRBD1 (7 bases). CDR1 is KGHSH, CDR2 LQKENI, per germline. This CDR3 comprises 12 residues. Trimming left V 5 bases short and J 5 bases short, with 10 bases between. Here the CDR3 DNA reads TGTGCCAGCTCAGCAGGGGGGCACGAGCAGTACTTC. It encodes CASSAGGHEQYF. Variable domain in full (rest from reference TRBV18 and TRBJ2-7): NAGVMQNPRHLVRRRGQEARLRCSPMKGHSHVYWYRQLPEEGLKFMVYLQKENIIDESGMPKERFSAEFPKEGPSILRIQQVVRGDSAAYFCASSAGGHEQYFGPGTRLTVT.

The V call is TRBV9, the J call TRBJ2-1; D remains ambiguous. V was cut by 3 bases and J by 0 bases, with 10 bases left in between. CDR3 length: 15 amino acids. Germline V gives CDR1 SGDLS, CDR2 YYNGEE. CDR3 in DNA: TGTGCCAGCAGCGCTTCTGGGGACTCCTACAATGAGCAGTTCTTC. Its translation: CASSASGDSYNEQFF.

The chain is built from TRBV7-2 and TRBJ1-4, with D unresolved. CDR3 size: 15 residues. CDR1 is SGHTA and CDR2 is FQGNSA in the germline V gene. Trimming pared 5 bases from V and 4 bases from J, leaving 14 bases between. The CDR3 sequence is CASSNVGWGNEKLFF. CDR3 nucleotides: TGTGCCAGCAGCAATGTCGGGTGGGGTAATGAAAAACTGTTTTTT. Based on the CDR3 plus reference TRBV7-2 and TRBJ1-4, the full variable domain is GAGVSQSPSNKVTEKGKDVELRCDPISGHTALYWYRQSLGQGLEFLIYFQGNSAPDKSGLPSDRFSAERTGGSVSTLTIQRTQQEDSAVYLCASSNVGWGNEKLFFGSGTQLSVL.

This clone was picked up a small number of times. The J gene is TRBJ1-2, the V gene TRBV19; no clear D. The CDR3 loop spans 12 amino acids. V gave up 3 bases and J gave up 7 bases, with 9 bases separating them. Germline CDR1 LNHDA, CDR2 SQIVND (reference sequence). The CDR3 here is CASSMWRAGYTF. The DNA for the CDR3 is TGTGCCAGTAGTATGTGGAGGGCTGGCTACACCTTC.

The gene calls are TRBV5-4 and TRBJ2-4, with a tentative D call TRBD1 (6 bases). Trimming shortened V by 4 bases and J by 1 base, and 18 bases separated the two germline ends. CDR3 length: 17 residues. Germline CDR1 is SGHNT and CDR2 is YYREEE (reference sequence). CDR3 protein: CASSPRTDGAAKNIQYF. CDR3 sequence (DNA): TGTGCCAGCAGCCCGAGGACAGATGGCGCGGCCAAAAACATTCAGTACTTC.